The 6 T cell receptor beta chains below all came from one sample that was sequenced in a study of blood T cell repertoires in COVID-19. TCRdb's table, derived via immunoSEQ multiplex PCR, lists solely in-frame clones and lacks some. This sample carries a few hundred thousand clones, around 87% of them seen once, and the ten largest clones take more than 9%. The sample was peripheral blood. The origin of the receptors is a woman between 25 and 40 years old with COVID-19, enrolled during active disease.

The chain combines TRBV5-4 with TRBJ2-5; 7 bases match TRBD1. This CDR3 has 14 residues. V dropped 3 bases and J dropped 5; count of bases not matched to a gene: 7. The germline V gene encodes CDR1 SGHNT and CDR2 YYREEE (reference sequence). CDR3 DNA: TGTGCCAGCAGCTCCCGACAGGGTTGGGAGACCCAGTACTTC. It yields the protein CASSSRQGWETQYF.

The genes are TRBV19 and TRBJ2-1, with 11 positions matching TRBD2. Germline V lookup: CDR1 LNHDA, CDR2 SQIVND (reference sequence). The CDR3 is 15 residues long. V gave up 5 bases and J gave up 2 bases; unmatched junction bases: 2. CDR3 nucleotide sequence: TGTGCCAGTAGTTCACTAGCGGGAGCCTACAATGAGCAGTTCTTC. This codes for CASSSLAGAYNEQFF.

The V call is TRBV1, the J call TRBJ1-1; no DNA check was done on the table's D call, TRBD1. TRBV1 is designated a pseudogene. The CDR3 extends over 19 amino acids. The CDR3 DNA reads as TGCACCAGCAGCCAAGAGGGTCGGAGAGACAGTTTAGGGAACACTGAAGCTTTCTTT. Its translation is CTSSQEGRRDSLGNTEAFF.

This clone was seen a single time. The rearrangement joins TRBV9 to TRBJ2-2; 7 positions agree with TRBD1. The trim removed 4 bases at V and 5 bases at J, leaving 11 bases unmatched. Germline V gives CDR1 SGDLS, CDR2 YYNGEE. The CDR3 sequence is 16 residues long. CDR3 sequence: CASSPSGGRATGELFF. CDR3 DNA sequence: TGTGCCAGCAGCCCATCAGGGGGTCGGGCGACCGGGGAGCTGTTTTTT.

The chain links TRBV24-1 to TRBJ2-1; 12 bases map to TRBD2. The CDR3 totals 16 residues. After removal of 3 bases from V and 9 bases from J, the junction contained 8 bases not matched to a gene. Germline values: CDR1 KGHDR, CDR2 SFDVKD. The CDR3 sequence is CATSDPGLAGTGEQFF. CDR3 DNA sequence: TGTGCCACCAGTGATCCGGGACTAGCGGGCACGGGTGAGCAGTTCTTC.

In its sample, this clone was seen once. The CDR3 DNA is TGTGCCAGCAGGAAGGGACTAGCGGGACCAGAGACCCAGTACTTC. Translated: CASRKGLAGPETQYF. The rearrangement joins TRBV2 to TRBJ2-5, with 13 bases lining up with TRBD2. This CDR3 region has 15 residues. Per the germline V gene, CDR1 is SNHLY and CDR2 is FYNNEI. Trimming at V came to 6 bases and at J to 4 bases, leaving 5 bases not matched to a gene.